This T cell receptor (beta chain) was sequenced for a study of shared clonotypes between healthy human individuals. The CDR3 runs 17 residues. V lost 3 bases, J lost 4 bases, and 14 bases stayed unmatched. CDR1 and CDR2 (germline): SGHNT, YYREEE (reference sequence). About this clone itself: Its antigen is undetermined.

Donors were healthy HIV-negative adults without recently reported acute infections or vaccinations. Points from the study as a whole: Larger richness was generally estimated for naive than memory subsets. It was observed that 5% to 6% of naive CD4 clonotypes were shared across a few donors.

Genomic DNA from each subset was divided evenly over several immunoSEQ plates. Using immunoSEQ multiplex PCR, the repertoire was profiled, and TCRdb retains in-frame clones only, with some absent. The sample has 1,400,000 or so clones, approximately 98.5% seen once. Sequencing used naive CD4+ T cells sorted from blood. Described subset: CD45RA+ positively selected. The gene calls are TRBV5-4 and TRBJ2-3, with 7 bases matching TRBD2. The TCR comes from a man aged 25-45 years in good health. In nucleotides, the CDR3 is TGTGCCAGCAGCTCTCCGGGACTACAATCGCGACCAGATACGCAGTATTTT. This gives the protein CASSSPGLQSRPDTQYF.